Each of the 14 T cell receptor beta chains below was sequenced from the same sample in a study of T cell repertoires in cytomegalovirus infection. TCRdb re-derived calls from the reads in MiXCR, one entry per CDR3 protein. The table shows 400,000 or so distinct CDR3 sequences, with approximately 33% occurring only once. Sequenced: PBMCs. These receptors were obtained from a human donor in good health (CMV status not recorded). Some clones in this sample may be carry-over from other donors' samples.

This clonotype occurred many times. The chain recombines TRBV7-2 with TRBJ2-1; tentatively, D is TRBD2 (5 bases). Germline V gives CDR1 SGHTA, CDR2 FQGNSA. The length of the CDR3 is 13 residues. Trimming stripped 5 bases from V and 4 bases from J, with 9 bases between. The CDR3 region has the DNA TGTGCCAGCAGCCCCCGGGGATACAATGAGCAGTTCTTC. It is translated as CASSPRGYNEQFF.

This sequence joins TRBV5-1 and TRBJ2-1; 11 nucleotides match TRBD1. CDR3 size: 16 residues. The V gene end was trimmed by 1 base and the J gene end by 7 bases; junction bases not matched to a gene: 7. CDR1 SGHRS and CDR2 YFSETQ come from the germline V gene. The DNA of the CDR3 is TGCGCCAGCAGCTTGTTTATTGGACAGGGGGCAAATGAGCAGTTCTTC. As protein: CASSLFIGQGANEQFF.

There are many counts of this clonotype. The chain carries TRBV4-3 and TRBJ1-1, with TRBD1 identical over 7 bases. The CDR3 has 15 amino acids. Looked up from germline, CDR1 is LGHNA and CDR2 is YSLEER. V was clipped by 8 bases and J by 4 bases; unmatched bases: 13. CDR3 sequence reads: CASEPYLAGGTEAFF. CDR3 nucleotide sequence: TGCGCCAGCGAACCCTACCTGGCAGGGGGCACTGAAGCTTTCTTT.

The chain joins TRBV19 to TRBJ2-7; D might be TRBD1 or TRBD2, each matching 5 bases. CDR1 is LNHDA and CDR2 is SQIVND in the germline V gene (reference sequence). The CDR3 is 13 amino acids. V lost 7 bases to trimming and J lost 0 bases, with 10 bases between them. CDR3 coding DNA: TGTGCCAGTAATGGGGGAGCCTCCTACGAGCAGTACTTC. This codes for CASNGGASYEQYF.

The rearrangement uses TRBV20-1 and TRBJ2-7; D tentatively fits TRBD1 or TRBD2 (5 bases each). The CDR3 is 15 amino acids. The germline V and J ends were trimmed by 3 bases and 1 base, with 16 bases remaining between them. The germline gives CDR1 DFQATT, CDR2 SNEGSKA (reference sequence). The CDR3 DNA sequence: TGCAGTGCTAGTACTAGGGGCGTGCGTTCCTACGAGCAGTACTTC. It specifies CSASTRGVRSYEQYF.

The chain uses TRBV19 and TRBJ1-5; D is unresolved. This CDR3 spans 16 amino acids. The germline V gene has CDR1 LNHDA and CDR2 SQIVND (reference sequence). V lost 3 bases and J 6 bases, leaving 18 bases between the germline ends. Here the CDR3 DNA reads TGTGCCAGTAGTATTTCTAATGCAGGTTCGAGTCAGCCCCAGCATTTT. Translated, it gives CASSISNAGSSQPQHF.

CDR3 in DNA: TGCAGCGTTGAAGTAGGTACCTATGGCTACACCTTC. It yields the protein CSVEVGTYGYTF. This rearrangement joins TRBV29-1 to TRBJ1-2; D is ambiguous. This CDR3 is 12 amino acids long. V lost 1 base to trimming and J lost 4 bases, with 7 bases between them. The V gene's germline CDR1 is SQVTM and CDR2 ANQGSEA.

In this sample, this clonotype turned up many times. V gene TRBV7-2 combines with J gene TRBJ2-2; D remains unclear. CDR1 is SGHTA, CDR2 FQGNSA, per germline. Trimming pared 4 bases from V and 4 bases from J, leaving 7 bases between. The CDR3 loop spans 13 amino acids. Here the CDR3 DNA reads TGTGCCAGCAGCTCAGCCTTCACCGGGGAGCTGTTTTTT. Its translation is CASSSAFTGELFF. Looking up the rest from reference TRBV7-2 and TRBJ2-2 gives the full variable domain: GAGVSQSPSNKVTEKGKDVELRCDPISGHTALYWYRQSLGQGLEFLIYFQGNSAPDKSGLPSDRFSAERTGGSVSTLTIQRTQQEDSAVYLCASSSAFTGELFFGEGSRLTVL.

This clonotype was picked up a small number of times. The rearrangement uses TRBV5-1 and TRBJ1-5; no definite D call. Germline CDR1 and CDR2: SGHRS and YFSETQ. This CDR3 spans 15 amino acids. Trimming pared 4 bases from V and 5 bases from J, leaving 16 bases between. The CDR3 bases are TGCGCCAGCAGCCAAGGTCCCCCAGGACATCAGCCCCAGCATTTT. It specifies CASSQGPPGHQPQHF.

This clonotype appeared once. V usage is TRBV6-6 and J usage is TRBJ1-2; D uncertain. Trimming shortened V by 5 bases and J by 9 bases, and 22 bases separated the two germline ends. The germline V gene has CDR1 MNHNY and CDR2 SVGAGI (reference sequence). The CDR3 length is 15 residues. The CDR3 sequence: CASSPAATFRGCYTF. The CDR3 DNA sequence: TGTGCCAGCAGTCCTGCGGCTACGTTCCGGGGTTGCTACACCTTC.

The chain recombines TRBV6-2 or TRBV6-3 with TRBJ2-3, with 9 bases lining up with TRBD2. Germline V gives CDR1 MNHEY, CDR2 SVGEGT. The junction had 16 bases not matched to a gene; V was cut back by 8 bases and J by 1 base. The CDR3 consists of 18 residues. CDR3 DNA sequence: TGTGCCAGCTGCGAGTCTAGCGGGGATATCAAATGCACAGATACGCAGTATTTT. Protein product: CASCESSGDIKCTDTQYF.

The sample holds a few counts of this clonotype. The genes are TRBV20-1 and TRBJ1-6; D unclear. This CDR3 spans 14 amino acids. CDR1 DFQATT and CDR2 SNEGSKA come from the germline V gene (reference sequence). Trimming removed 5 bases from V and 1 base from J, with 9 bases in between. CDR3 in amino acids: CSALKQSYNSPLHF. The CDR3 nucleotides are TGCAGTGCTCTTAAACAATCCTATAATTCACCCCTCCACTTT.

This chain uses TRBV12-3 or TRBV12-4 with TRBJ1-5; D is undetermined. The CDR3 is made up of 13 amino acids. The germline V and J ends were trimmed by 6 bases and 5 bases, with 11 bases remaining between them. CDR3 sequence: CASREDGDQPQHF. In nucleotides, the CDR3 is TGTGCCAGCAGAGAAGACGGGGATCAGCCCCAGCATTTT.

The CDR3 coding sequence is TGTGCCAGCAGCTTTCCGGACAGTCATGAAGTGCCCACTGAAGCTTTCTTT. Translated, it gives CASSFPDSHEVPTEAFF. The chain has TRBV7-9 and TRBJ1-1, with D maybe TRBD1 (6 bases). The CDR3 has 17 amino acids. With 3 bases removed from V and 4 bases from J, the gap between germline ends came to 21 bases. CDR1 is SEHNR, CDR2 FQNEAQ, per germline (reference sequence).